This T cell receptor beta chain stems from a study of human T cells and chemical hapten exposure. Study outcomes and limitations: Patch test score showed a positive correlation with PT1 expanded TCR counts. Significantly more large CDR3 similarity clusters arose among expanded TCRs than among controls.

One entry per CDR3 protein results from TCRdb running MiXCR on the RACE reads. The data hold about 260,000 distinct CDR3 sequences, with around 9.3% observed a single time. Note on this clonotype: As yet, its antigen is unknown.

Regarding time point: pre-sensitization, week 0. This sample's treatment: therapeutic diphenylcyclopropenone sensitization with weekly scalp DPC. Blood collection took place prior to placing each patch test. Sequences were derived from whole blood, sampled in connection with sensitization to the hapten diphenylcyclopropenone (DPC). This sequence was found in a woman between 40 and 55 years old with alopecia areata. Some clones in this sample may be carry-over from other donors' samples.

The CDR3 loop is CASSLREGVDNEQFF. In nucleotides, the CDR3 is TGTGCCAGCAGCTTAAGGGAGGGGGTTGACAATGAGCAGTTCTTC. The chain carries TRBV11-3 and TRBJ2-1; TRBD2 might be the D (7 bases). Germline-derived CDR1 and CDR2 are SGHNT and YENEEA. The CDR3 is 15 residues long. Trimming left V 2 bases short and J 5 bases short, with 13 bases between.